The rows below give T cell receptor beta chains drawn from one sample of a study of blood T cell repertoires in COVID-19. Clones were read by immunoSEQ multiplex PCR, and TCRdb kept only the in-frame ones, dropping some. Of some 330,000 clones detected, roughly 88% appear once; the ten largest clones hold about 4.7%. The specimen sequenced was PBMCs or T cells enriched from blood (not recorded which). The source of these receptors is a man in his thirties or forties who had recovered from COVID-19. Both conserved end residues are part of each CDR3. The order of the fields is V gene, D gene, clone size, J gene, CDR3 length, CDR3 DNA, CDR3 protein. D genes are given only for firm matches. Some rows mark clone size as missing; the rest say once, few, many or name a class of expanded clone.

TRBV19	TRBD1	NA	TRBJ2-1	15	TGTGCCAGTAGTCGCGTGGGACAGGTCTTGGATGAGCAGTTCTTC	CASSRVGQVLDEQFF
TRBV6-5	NA	NA	TRBJ1-2	15	TGTGCTAGCAGTTCCCCCTGGGGGGGCGCGGGTGGCTACACCTTC	CASSSPWGGAGGYTF
TRBV7-2	NA	NA	TRBJ2-1	17	TGTGCCAGCAGCTTAGCCCTCTCCTACGGGTCTTACAATGAGCAGTTCTTC	CASSLALSYGSYNEQFF
TRBV5-6	TRBD1	NA	TRBJ1-2	13	TGTGCCAGCAGCTCGGGACAGTACTATGGCTACACCTTC	CASSSGQYYGYTF
TRBV29-1	NA	NA	TRBJ2-7	13	TGCAGCGTTGCGGGTGAGGACTCCTACGAGCAGTACTTC	CSVAGEDSYEQYF
TRBV28	NA	NA	TRBJ2-5	13	TGTGCCAGCAGTGGGGGGGCCGAGGAGACCCAGTACTTC	CASSGGAEETQYF
TRBV9	NA	NA	TRBJ1-5	13	TGTGCCAGCAGCCAGTTGGAGGGTCAGCCCCAGCATTTT	CASSQLEGQPQHF
TRBV9	TRBD1	NA	TRBJ1-1	16	TGTGCCAGCAGCGCGAACTCACAGGGGGCTGCCACTGAAGCTTTCTTT	CASSANSQGAATEAFF
TRBV24-1	TRBD2	NA	TRBJ2-1	16	TGTGCCACCAGTGCCGGGACTAGCGGGATACACAATGAGCAGTTCTTC	CATSAGTSGIHNEQFF
TRBV28	TRBD1	NA	TRBJ1-2	13	TGTGCCAGCAGTCCGACAGGGGGCATCGGCTACACCTTC	CASSPTGGIGYTF
TRBV5-1	TRBD1	once	TRBJ2-7	15	TGCGCCAGCAGCGTAGCCGGTACAGGGGGGTACGAGCAGTACTTC	CASSVAGTGGYEQYF
TRBV28	TRBD2	NA	TRBJ2-1	17	TGTGCCAGCAGTTGGTTAGCGGGGATGAGCTCCTACAATGAGCAGTTCTTC	CASSWLAGMSSYNEQFF
TRBV30	NA	NA	TRBJ1-5	14	TGTGCCTGGAGCGGACAGATTAGCAATCAGCCCCAGCATTTT	CAWSGQISNQPQHF
TRBV28	TRBD1	NA	TRBJ1-5	14	TGTGCCAGCAGGGGACAGGGACCCTATCAGCCCCAGCATTTT	CASRGQGPYQPQHF
TRBV10-1	NA	NA	TRBJ1-1	13	TGCGCCAGCAGTGAGATGACAGCCACTGAAGCTTTCTTT	CASSEMTATEAFF
TRBV5-1	TRBD1	NA	TRBJ1-2	15	TGCGCCAGCAGCTTGGGAGGGGGCGCCTTGGATGGCTACACCTTC	CASSLGGGALDGYTF
TRBV10-1	TRBD2	NA	TRBJ2-3	17	TGCGCCAGCAGTGAGTCATACAGCGGGGGGCTCACAGATACGCAGTATTTT	CASSESYSGGLTDTQYF
TRBV7-9	NA	NA	TRBJ1-4	14	TGTGCCAGCATGCGGACAGCCAGTAGTGAAAAACTGTTTTTT	CASMRTASSEKLFF
TRBV5-1	NA	NA	TRBJ1-2	15	TGCGCCAGCAGCTCAAATCTACAGGGAAGGGATGGCTACACCTTC	CASSSNLQGRDGYTF
TRBV10-2	NA	NA	TRBJ1-2	12	TGCGCCAGCAACTCAGGATACTATGGCTACACCTTC	CASNSGYYGYTF
TRBV7-8	TRBD1	NA	TRBJ1-2	17	TGTGCCAGCAGCCAATATAGGGACGGGACAGTTAACTATGGCTACACCTTC	CASSQYRDGTVNYGYTF
TRBV5-1	NA	NA	TRBJ2-1	15	TGCGCCAGCAGAAACCGGGACACCACCTACAATGAGCAGTTCTTC	CASRNRDTTYNEQFF